Included here is one TCR beta chain sequence, with context. The CDR3 length is 15 residues. V dropped 0 bases and J dropped 2 bases, with 12 bases sitting between them. From germline, CDR1 is SGDLS and CDR2 YYNGEE. The PCR made use of 60 Vbeta and 13 Jbeta primers. Repertoires were generated with immunoSEQ multiplex PCR, while TCRdb's copy carries only in-frame clones and drops some. The data contain under 200,000 clones, around 75% of them singletons. These data come from a study of cytomegalovirus exposure and HLA in healthy donors. This sequence joins TRBV9 and TRBJ2-7; weak D call: TRBD2 (6 bases). Sequencing used PBMCs. The receptor comes from a human donor in good health. The DNA of the CDR3 is TGTGCCAGCAGCGTAGATGGAGGGGAAACCTACGAGCAGTACTTC. Protein: CASSVDGGETYEQYF.